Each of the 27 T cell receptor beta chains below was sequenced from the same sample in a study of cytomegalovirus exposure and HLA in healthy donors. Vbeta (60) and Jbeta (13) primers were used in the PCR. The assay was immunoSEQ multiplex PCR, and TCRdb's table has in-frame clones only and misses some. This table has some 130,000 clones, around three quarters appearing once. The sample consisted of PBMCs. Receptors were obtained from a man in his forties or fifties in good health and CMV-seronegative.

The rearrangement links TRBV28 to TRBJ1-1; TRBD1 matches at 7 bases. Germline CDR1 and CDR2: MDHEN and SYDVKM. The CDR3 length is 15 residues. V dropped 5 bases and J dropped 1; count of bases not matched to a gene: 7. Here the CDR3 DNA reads TGTGCCAGCAGTCCCCCGGACAGGAGGAACACTGAAGCTTTCTTT. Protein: CASSPPDRRNTEAFF.

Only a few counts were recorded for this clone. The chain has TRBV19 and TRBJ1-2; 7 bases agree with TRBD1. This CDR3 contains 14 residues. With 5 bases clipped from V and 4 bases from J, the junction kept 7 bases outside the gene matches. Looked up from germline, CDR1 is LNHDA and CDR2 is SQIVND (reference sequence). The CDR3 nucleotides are TGTGCCAGTAGTTCACAGGGGCAAGGCTATGGCTACACCTTC. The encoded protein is CASSSQGQGYGYTF.

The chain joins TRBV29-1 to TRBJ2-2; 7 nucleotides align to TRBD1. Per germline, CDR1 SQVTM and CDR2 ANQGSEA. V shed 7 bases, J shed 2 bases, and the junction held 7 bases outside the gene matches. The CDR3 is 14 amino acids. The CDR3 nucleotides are TGCAGCGCCTCGGACAGGTTTAACACCGGGGAGCTGTTTTTT. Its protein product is CSASDRFNTGELFF.

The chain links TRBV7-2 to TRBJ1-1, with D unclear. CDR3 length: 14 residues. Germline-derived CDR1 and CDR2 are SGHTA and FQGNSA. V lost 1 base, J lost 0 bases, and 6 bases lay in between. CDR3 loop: CASSLGSVNTEAFF. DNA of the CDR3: TGTGCCAGCAGCTTAGGGTCGGTGAACACTGAAGCTTTCTTT.

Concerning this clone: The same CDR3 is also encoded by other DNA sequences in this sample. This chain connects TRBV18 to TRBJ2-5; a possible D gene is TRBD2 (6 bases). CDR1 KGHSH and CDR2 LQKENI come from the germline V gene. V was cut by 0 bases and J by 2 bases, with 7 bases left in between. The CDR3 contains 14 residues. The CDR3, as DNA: TGTGCCAGCTCACCACCCGCGGGGCAAGAGACCCAGTACTTC. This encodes CASSPPAGQETQYF.

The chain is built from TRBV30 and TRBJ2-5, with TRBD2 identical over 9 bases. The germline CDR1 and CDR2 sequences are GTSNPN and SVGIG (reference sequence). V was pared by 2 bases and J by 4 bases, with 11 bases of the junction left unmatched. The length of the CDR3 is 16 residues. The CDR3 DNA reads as TGTGCCTGGAGTACCAAAATGGGACTAGCCGCAGAGACCCAGTACTTC. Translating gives CAWSTKMGLAAETQYF.

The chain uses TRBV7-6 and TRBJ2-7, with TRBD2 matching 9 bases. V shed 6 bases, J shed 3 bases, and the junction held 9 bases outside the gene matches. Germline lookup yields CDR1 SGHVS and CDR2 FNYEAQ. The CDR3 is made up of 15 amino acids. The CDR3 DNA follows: TGTGCCAGCAGTAAAAGGATAGCGGGAGACTACGAGCAGTACTTC. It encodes CASSKRIAGDYEQYF. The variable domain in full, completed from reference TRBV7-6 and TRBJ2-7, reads GAGVSQSPRYKVTKRGQDVALRCDPISGHVSLYWYRQALGQGPEFLTYFNYEAQQDKSGLPNDRFSAERPEGSISTLTIQRTEQRDSAMYRCASSKRIAGDYEQYFGPGTRLTVT.

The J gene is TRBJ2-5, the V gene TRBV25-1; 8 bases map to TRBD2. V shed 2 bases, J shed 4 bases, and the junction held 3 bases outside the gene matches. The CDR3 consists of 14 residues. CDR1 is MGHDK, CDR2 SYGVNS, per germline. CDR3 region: CASSEGLAGETQYF. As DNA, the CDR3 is TGTGCCAGCAGTGAAGGGCTAGCGGGAGAGACCCAGTACTTC. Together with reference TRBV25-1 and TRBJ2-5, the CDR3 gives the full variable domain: EADIYQTPRYLVIGTGKKITLECSQTMGHDKMYWYQQDPGMELHLIHYSYGVNSTEKGDLSSESTVSRIRTEHFPLTLESARPSHTSQYLCASSEGLAGETQYFGPGTRLLVL.

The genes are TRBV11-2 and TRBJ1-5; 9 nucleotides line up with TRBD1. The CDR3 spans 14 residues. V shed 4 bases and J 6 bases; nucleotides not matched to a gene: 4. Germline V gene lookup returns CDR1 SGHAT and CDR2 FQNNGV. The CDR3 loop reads CASSWTGVRQPQHF. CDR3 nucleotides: TGTGCCAGCAGCTGGACAGGGGTTCGTCAGCCCCAGCATTTT.

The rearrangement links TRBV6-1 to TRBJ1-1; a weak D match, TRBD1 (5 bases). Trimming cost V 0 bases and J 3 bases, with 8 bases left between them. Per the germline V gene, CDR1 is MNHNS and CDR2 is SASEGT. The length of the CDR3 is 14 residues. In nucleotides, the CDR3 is TGTGCCAGCAGTGAAGCAGGCAGGGACACTGAAGCTTTCTTT. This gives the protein CASSEAGRDTEAFF.

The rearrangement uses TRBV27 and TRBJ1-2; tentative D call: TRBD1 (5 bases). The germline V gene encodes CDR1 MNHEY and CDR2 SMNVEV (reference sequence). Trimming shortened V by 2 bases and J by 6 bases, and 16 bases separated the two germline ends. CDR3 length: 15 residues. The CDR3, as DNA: TGTGCCAGCAGTTTAACCGGCGGGACCGCTGATGGCTACACCTTC. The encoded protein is CASSLTGGTADGYTF.

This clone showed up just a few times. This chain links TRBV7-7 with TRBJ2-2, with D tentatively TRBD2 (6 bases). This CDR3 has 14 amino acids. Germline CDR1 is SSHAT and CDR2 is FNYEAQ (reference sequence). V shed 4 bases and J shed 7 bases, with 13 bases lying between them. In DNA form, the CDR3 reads TGTGCCAGCAGCTCGGGAAGCGGGTACGGGGAGCTGTTTTTT. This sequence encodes CASSSGSGYGELFF.

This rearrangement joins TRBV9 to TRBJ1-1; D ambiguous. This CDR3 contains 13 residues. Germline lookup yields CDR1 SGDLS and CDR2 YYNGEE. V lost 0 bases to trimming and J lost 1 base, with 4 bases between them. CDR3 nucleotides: TGTGCCAGCAGCGTAGAGCAGAACACTGAAGCTTTCTTT. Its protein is CASSVEQNTEAFF.

The DNA for the CDR3 is TGTGCCAGTACCGAAATCTGGGCTAGGGGGCGCAATCAGCCCCAGCATTTT. Translated, it gives CASTEIWARGRNQPQHF. V usage is TRBV19 and J usage is TRBJ1-5, with TRBD1 identical over 7 bases. Germline V gene sequence: CDR1 LNHDA, CDR2 SQIVND (reference sequence). This CDR3 is 17 amino acids long. J gave up 2 bases and V 7 bases, and 14 bases lay outside the gene matches.

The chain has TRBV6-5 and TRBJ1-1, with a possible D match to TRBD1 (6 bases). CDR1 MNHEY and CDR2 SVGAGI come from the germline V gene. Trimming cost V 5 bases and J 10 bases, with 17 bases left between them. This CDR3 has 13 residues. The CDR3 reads CASSQGGASGAFF. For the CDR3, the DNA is TGTGCCAGCAGTCAAGGGGGGGCAAGCGGAGCTTTCTTT.

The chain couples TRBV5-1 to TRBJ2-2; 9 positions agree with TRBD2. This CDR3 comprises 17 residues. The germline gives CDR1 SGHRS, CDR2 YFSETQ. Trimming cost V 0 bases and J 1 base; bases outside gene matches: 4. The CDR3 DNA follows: TGCGCCAGCAGCTTGGCCAGAGCGGGGGGGAACACCGGGGAGCTGTTTTTT. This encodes CASSLARAGGNTGELFF.

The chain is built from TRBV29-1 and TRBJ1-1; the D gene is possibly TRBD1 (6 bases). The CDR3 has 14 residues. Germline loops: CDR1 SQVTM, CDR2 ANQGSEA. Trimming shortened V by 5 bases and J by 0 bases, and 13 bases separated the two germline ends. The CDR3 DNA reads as TGCAGCGTTCTGGCGGGGGCCATGAACACTGAAGCTTTCTTT. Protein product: CSVLAGAMNTEAFF.

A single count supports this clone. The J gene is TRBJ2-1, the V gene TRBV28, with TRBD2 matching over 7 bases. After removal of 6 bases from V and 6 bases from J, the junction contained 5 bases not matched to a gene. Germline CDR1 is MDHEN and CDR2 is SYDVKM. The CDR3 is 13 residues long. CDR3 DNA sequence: TGTGCCAGCAGCAGACTAGCAGGCAATGAGCAGTTCTTC. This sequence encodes CASSRLAGNEQFF. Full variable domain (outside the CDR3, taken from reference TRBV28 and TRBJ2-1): DVKVTQSSRYLVKRTGEKVFLECVQDMDHENMFWYRQDPGLGLRLIYFSYDVKMKEKGDIPEGYSVSREKKERFSLILESASTNQTSMYLCASSRLAGNEQFFGPGTRLTVL.

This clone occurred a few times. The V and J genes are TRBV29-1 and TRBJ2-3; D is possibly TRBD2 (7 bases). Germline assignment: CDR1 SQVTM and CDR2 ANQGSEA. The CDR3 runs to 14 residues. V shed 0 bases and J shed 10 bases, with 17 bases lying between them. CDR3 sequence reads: CSVEDPPGDYSQYF. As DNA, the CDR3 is TGCAGCGTTGAAGATCCCCCAGGGGACTATTCGCAGTATTTT.

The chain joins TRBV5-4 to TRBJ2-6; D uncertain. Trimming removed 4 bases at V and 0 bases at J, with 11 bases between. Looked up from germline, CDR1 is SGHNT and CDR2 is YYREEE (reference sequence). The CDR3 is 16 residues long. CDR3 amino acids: CASSPLTGSGANVLTF. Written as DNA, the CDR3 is TGTGCCAGCAGCCCGTTGACGGGCTCTGGGGCCAACGTCCTGACTTTC.

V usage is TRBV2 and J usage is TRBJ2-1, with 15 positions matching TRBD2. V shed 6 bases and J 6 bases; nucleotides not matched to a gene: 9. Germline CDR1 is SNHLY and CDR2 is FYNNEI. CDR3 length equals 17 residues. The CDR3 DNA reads TGTGCCAGCAGAGGACTAGCGGGGGGGGGTTCCCCCAATGAGCAGTTCTTC. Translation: CASRGLAGGGSPNEQFF.

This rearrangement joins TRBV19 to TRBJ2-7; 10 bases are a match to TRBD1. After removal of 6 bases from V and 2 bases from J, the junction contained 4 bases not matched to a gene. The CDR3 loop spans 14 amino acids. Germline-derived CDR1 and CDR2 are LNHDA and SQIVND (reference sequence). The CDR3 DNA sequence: TGTGCCAGTAGCGACAGGGGGCTTCCCTACGAGCAGTACTTC. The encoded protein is CASSDRGLPYEQYF.

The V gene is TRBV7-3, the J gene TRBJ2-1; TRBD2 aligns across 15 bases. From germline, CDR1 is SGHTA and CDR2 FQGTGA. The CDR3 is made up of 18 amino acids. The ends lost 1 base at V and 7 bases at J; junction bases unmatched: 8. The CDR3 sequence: CASSLIRTSGGAGNEQFF. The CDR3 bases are TGTGCCAGCAGCTTAATTCGGACTAGCGGGGGGGCCGGTAATGAGCAGTTCTTC.

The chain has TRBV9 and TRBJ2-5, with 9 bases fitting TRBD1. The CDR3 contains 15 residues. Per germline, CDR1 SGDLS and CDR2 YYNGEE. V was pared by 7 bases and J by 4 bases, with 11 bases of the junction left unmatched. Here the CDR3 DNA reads TGTGCCAGCGGAGGACAGGGGATTTTAGGAGAGACCCAGTACTTC. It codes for CASGGQGILGETQYF.

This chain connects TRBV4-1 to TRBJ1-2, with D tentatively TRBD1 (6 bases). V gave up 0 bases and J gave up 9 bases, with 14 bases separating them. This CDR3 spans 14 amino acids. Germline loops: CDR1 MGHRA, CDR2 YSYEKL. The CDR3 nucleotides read TGCGCCAGCAGCCAAGAGGCCTACAGGGAACGCTACACCTTC. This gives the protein CASSQEAYRERYTF.

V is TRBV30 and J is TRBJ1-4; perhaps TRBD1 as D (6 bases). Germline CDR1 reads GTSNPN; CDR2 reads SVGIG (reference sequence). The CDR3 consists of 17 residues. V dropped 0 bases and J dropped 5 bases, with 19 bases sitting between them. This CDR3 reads CAWSVPGHPALNEKLFF. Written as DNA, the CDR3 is TGTGCCTGGAGTGTTCCGGGACACCCGGCTCTGAATGAAAAACTGTTTTTT.

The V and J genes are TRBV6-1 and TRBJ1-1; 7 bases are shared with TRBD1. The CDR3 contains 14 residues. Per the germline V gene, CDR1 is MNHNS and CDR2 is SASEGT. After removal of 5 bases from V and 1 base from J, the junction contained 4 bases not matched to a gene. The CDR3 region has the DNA TGTGCCAGCAGTCCCCGGACAGGGAACACTGAAGCTTTCTTT. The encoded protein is CASSPRTGNTEAFF.